The 32 T cell receptor beta chains below all came from one sample that was sequenced in a study of blood T cell repertoires in COVID-19. Assay used: immunoSEQ multiplex PCR; TCRdb lists only in-frame clones, some missing. The profile covers over 250,000 clones, with about nine tenths appearing a single time and approximately 9.8% taken by the ten largest. The sample was peripheral blood. The origin of the receptors is a man in his forties who had recovered from COVID-19.

J is TRBJ1-5 and V is TRBV9; D is possibly TRBD1 (6 bases). The CDR3 is 14 residues long. Germline V CDR1 and CDR2: SGDLS, YYNGEE. The ends were cut back, 0 bases at V and 4 bases at J, with 8 bases in the middle. The CDR3 coding sequence is TGTGCCAGCAGCGTAGGGGACAAGAATCAGCCCCAGCATTTT. Its translation: CASSVGDKNQPQHF.

This chain links TRBV7-8 with TRBJ1-5, with D uncertain. Per the germline V gene, CDR1 is SGHVS and CDR2 is FQNEAQ. Trimming removed 5 bases from V and 0 bases from J, with 5 bases in between. The CDR3 runs to 13 residues. The CDR3 region is CASSENSNQPQHF. In DNA form, the CDR3 reads TGTGCCAGCAGCGAGAATAGCAATCAGCCCCAGCATTTT.

The chain has TRBV11-3 and TRBJ2-7; a possible D gene is TRBD1 (7 bases). Deletions cut 0 bases from V and 1 base from J, with 16 bases between. The CDR3 length is 17 residues. Germline CDR1 reads SGHNT; CDR2 reads YENEEA. DNA for the CDR3: TGTGCCAGCAGCTTAGAGATGCGGGACAGAGGTTCCTACGAGCAGTACTTC. Translating gives CASSLEMRDRGSYEQYF.

The chain combines TRBV5-1 with TRBJ1-2, with D perhaps TRBD1 (6 bases). V lost 0 bases to trimming and J lost 6 bases, with 12 bases between them. Germline V gene lookup returns CDR1 SGHRS and CDR2 YFSETQ. CDR3 length: 14 residues. The CDR3 DNA sequence: TGCGCCAGCAGCTTGGTAACAGGGTCCGATGGCTACACCTTC. Amino acid sequence: CASSLVTGSDGYTF.

The chain couples TRBV18 to TRBJ1-5; D ambiguous. The V end lost 1 base, the J end lost 0 bases, and 7 bases lay between the germline ends. CDR1 is KGHSH, CDR2 LQKENI, per germline. The length of the CDR3 is 15 residues. CDR3 protein: CASSPQTGSNQPQHF. The CDR3 DNA sequence: TGTGCCAGCTCACCACAGACTGGTAGCAATCAGCCCCAGCATTTT.

J is TRBJ2-3 and V is TRBV5-1; TRBD2 aligns across 10 bases. CDR3 size: 17 residues. J lost 0 bases, V lost 0 bases, and 4 bases had no gene match. Germline V gives CDR1 SGHRS, CDR2 YFSETQ. The CDR3 nucleotides are TGCGCCAGCAGCTTGGCTAGCGGGGGACAGAGCACAGATACGCAGTATTTT. Amino acid sequence: CASSLASGGQSTDTQYF.

V and J are TRBV2 and TRBJ2-5, with 13 bases aligning to TRBD2. This CDR3 contains 15 residues. CDR1 SNHLY and CDR2 FYNNEI come from the germline V gene. Trimming took 6 bases from V and 4 from J; bases not matched to a gene: 5. In nucleotides, the CDR3 is TGTGCCAGCAGAAGGACTAGCGGGGGACGAGAGACCCAGTACTTC. Translating gives CASRRTSGGRETQYF.

V and J are TRBV11-2 and TRBJ2-2, with D tentatively TRBD2 (6 bases). CDR1 is SGHAT, CDR2 FQNNGV, per germline. This CDR3 region has 16 residues. The V end was cut by 4 bases, the J end by 8 bases, with 20 bases between. The CDR3 sequence: CASSSSGLTAGGELFF. CDR3 coding DNA: TGTGCCAGCAGCTCATCGGGACTTACGGCGGGAGGGGAGCTGTTTTTT.

The rearrangement uses TRBV7-7 and TRBJ2-7; 10 bases are a match to TRBD1. Germline V lookup: CDR1 SSHAT, CDR2 FNYEAQ (reference sequence). The CDR3 loop spans 19 amino acids. The V gene end was trimmed by 5 bases and the J gene end by 6 bases; junction bases not matched to a gene: 22. In nucleotides, the CDR3 is TGTGCCAGCAGCCCTCTGGGGGGGGACAGGGGACTTACCCCAGGCGAGCAGTACTTC. Translating it yields CASSPLGGDRGLTPGEQYF. Together with reference TRBV7-7 and TRBJ2-7, the CDR3 gives the full variable domain: GAGVSQSPRYKVTKRGQDVTLRCDPISSHATLYWYQQALGQGPEFLTYFNYEAQPDKSGLPSDRFSAERPEGSISTLTIQRTEQRDSAMYRCASSPLGGDRGLTPGEQYFGPGTRLTVT.

The rearrangement links TRBV5-4 to TRBJ2-7; 11 nucleotides agree with TRBD2. V shed 4 bases and J 6 bases; nucleotides not matched to a gene: 9. The CDR3 sequence is 15 residues long. Germline loops: CDR1 SGHNT, CDR2 YYREEE (reference sequence). The CDR3 spells CASSTSGRGELEQYF. The CDR3 DNA follows: TGTGCCAGCAGCACTAGCGGGAGAGGGGAGCTCGAGCAGTACTTC.

The chain recombines TRBV30 with TRBJ1-2; 7 bases are shared with TRBD1. Germline CDR1 reads GTSNPN; CDR2 reads SVGIG (reference sequence). There are 14 residues in the CDR3. The junction had 9 bases not matched to a gene; V was cut back by 3 bases and J by 5 bases. CDR3 sequence reads: CAWSLRGRGYGYTF. The CDR3 DNA sequence: TGTGCCTGGAGCCTCAGGGGCAGGGGGTATGGCTACACCTTC.

This clone was counted a single time. The chain combines TRBV6-5 with TRBJ2-1, with 8 bases matching TRBD1. With 2 bases clipped from V and 2 bases from J, the junction kept 5 bases outside the gene matches. Germline lookup yields CDR1 MNHEY and CDR2 SVGAGI. The CDR3 sequence is 16 residues long. CDR3 coding DNA: TGTGCCAGCAGTTACGCCACGACAGGGGCCTACAATGAGCAGTTCTTC. This sequence encodes CASSYATTGAYNEQFF.

V and J are TRBV5-1 and TRBJ2-3; 12 bases fit TRBD2. The CDR3 has 17 amino acids. V gave up 3 bases and J gave up 5 bases; unmatched junction bases: 10. CDR1 SGHRS and CDR2 YFSETQ come from the germline V gene. The CDR3 region has the DNA TGCGCCAGCAGCTGGAGGACTAGCGGGGACGTCAGAGATACGCAGTATTTT. Amino acid sequence: CASSWRTSGDVRDTQYF.

The chain uses TRBV27 and TRBJ1-4; D not resolved. Trimming removed 1 base at V and 5 bases at J, with 23 bases between. The germline V gene encodes CDR1 MNHEY and CDR2 SMNVEV (reference sequence). The CDR3 has 19 residues. Written as DNA, the CDR3 is TGTGCCAGCAGTTTATTCAACTATCAGTCAACTAATTCGAATGAAAAACTGTTTTTT. It yields the protein CASSLFNYQSTNSNEKLFF.

The chain recombines TRBV2 with TRBJ1-2; D might be TRBD1 (5 bases). Trimming cost V 1 base and J 3 bases, with 9 bases left between them. Looked up from germline, CDR1 is SNHLY and CDR2 is FYNNEI. This CDR3 spans 14 amino acids. CDR3 nucleotide sequence: TGTGCCAGCAGTGAAGATGGCAGGGACTATGGCTACACCTTC. Protein sequence: CASSEDGRDYGYTF.

This rearrangement joins TRBV7-9 to TRBJ2-7; no clear D. The ends were cut back, 8 bases at V and 0 bases at J, with 17 bases in the middle. This CDR3 has 15 amino acids. Germline V gene lookup returns CDR1 SEHNR and CDR2 FQNEAQ (reference sequence). The CDR3 region has the DNA TGTGCCAGCCGTCCAGGTGGGTCTCCCTCCTACGAGCAGTACTTC. Its protein product is CASRPGGSPSYEQYF.

This clone was observed a single time. The rearrangement links TRBV6-1 to TRBJ1-1; D call uncertain. The germline V and J ends were trimmed by 3 bases and 5 bases, with 10 bases remaining between them. The CDR3 consists of 13 residues. The V gene's germline CDR1 is MNHNS and CDR2 SASEGT. The CDR3 nucleotides are TGTGCCAGCAGTGATGTTAGAGGTACTGAAGCTTTCTTT. Protein product: CASSDVRGTEAFF.

The chain joins TRBV14 to TRBJ2-7; perhaps TRBD1 as D (6 bases). This CDR3 is 14 amino acids long. CDR1 SGHDN and CDR2 FVKESK come from the germline V gene. V lost 10 bases and J 2 bases, leaving 18 bases between the germline ends. CDR3 in amino acids: CATVQRDTTYEQYF. CDR3 bases: TGTGCCACCGTACAACGGGACACAACCTACGAGCAGTACTTC. The full variable domain, its missing parts supplied by reference TRBV14 and TRBJ2-7, is EAGVTQFPSHSVIEKGQTVTLRCDPISGHDNLYWYRRVMGKEIKFLLHFVKESKQDESGMPNNRFLAERTGGTYSTLKVQPAELEDSGVYFCATVQRDTTYEQYFGPGTRLTVT.

CDR3: CASSQMTGTANVLTF. Here the CDR3 DNA reads TGCGCCAGCAGCCAAATGACAGGTACGGCCAACGTCCTGACTTTC. This rearrangement joins TRBV5-1 to TRBJ2-6, with D tentatively TRBD1 (6 bases). CDR3 length equals 15 residues. The germline V gene encodes CDR1 SGHRS and CDR2 YFSETQ. V lost 4 bases, J lost 6 bases, and 14 bases lay in between.

The gene calls are TRBV19 and TRBJ2-1; TRBD2 matches 10 bases. The CDR3 loop spans 14 amino acids. The V segment lost 2 bases and the J segment 8 bases; nucleotides outside the gene matches: 3. CDR1 LNHDA and CDR2 SQIVND come from the germline V gene (reference sequence). In nucleotides, the CDR3 is TGTGCCAGTAGTATACTAGCGGGGGTGGATGAGCAGTTCTTC. This encodes CASSILAGVDEQFF.

J is TRBJ2-2 and V is TRBV9; 9 bases align to TRBD2. Per germline, CDR1 SGDLS and CDR2 YYNGEE. The CDR3 spans 17 residues. With V trimmed by 3 bases and J by 5 bases, 11 bases remained unmatched. CDR3 nucleotides: TGTGCCAGCAGCGCCCGCCCTCTGGCGGGAGGGACCGGGGAGCTGTTTTTT. Protein sequence: CASSARPLAGGTGELFF.

The CDR3 nucleotides read TGTGCCAGCAGCTCATTAGCGGGGGTGGTGGCAGATACGCAGTATTTT. It translates to CASSSLAGVVADTQYF. This chain joins TRBV7-2 and TRBJ2-3; 9 positions agree with TRBD2. V lost 4 bases and J lost 4; bases outside the gene matches: 9. Germline lookup yields CDR1 SGHTA and CDR2 FQGNSA. The CDR3 spans 16 residues.

For this clone: The identical CDR3 is also encoded by other nucleotide sequences in the sample. The chain recombines TRBV5-1 with TRBJ1-2; D is unclear. The CDR3 is made up of 12 amino acids. V was pared by 1 base and J by 8 bases, with 9 bases between. Germline V gene sequence: CDR1 SGHRS, CDR2 YFSETQ. The DNA for the CDR3 is TGCGCCAGCAGCTTGTCGGGCGGGGGCTACACCTTC. This sequence encodes CASSLSGGGYTF.

J is TRBJ2-3 and V is TRBV7-8, with D perhaps TRBD2 (5 bases). Germline V CDR1 and CDR2: SGHVS, FQNEAQ. The V end lost 5 bases, the J end lost 2 bases, and 20 bases lay between the germline ends. This CDR3 is 17 amino acids long. The CDR3 coding sequence is TGTGCCAGCAGCACCCAGGAGGCTAGCCGGTTCACAGATACGCAGTATTTT. Translated, it gives CASSTQEASRFTDTQYF.

The chain carries TRBV6-5 and TRBJ2-2; D not resolved. In germline, CDR1 is MNHEY, CDR2 SVGAGI. V lost 7 bases, J lost 3 bases, and 6 bases lay in between. The CDR3 contains 12 residues. CDR3 nucleotide sequence: TGTGCCAGCATCCGGGACACCGGGGAGCTGTTTTTT. This gives the protein CASIRDTGELFF.

The chain joins TRBV7-2 to TRBJ2-5, with D maybe TRBD2 (7 bases). Trimming took 5 bases from V and 0 from J, leaving 22 bases between them. This CDR3 contains 18 residues. CDR1 is SGHTA and CDR2 is FQGNSA in the germline V gene. Written as DNA, the CDR3 is TGTGCCAGCAGCCTCCGGGGGGCGGGGGAAACAAACCAAGAGACCCAGTACTTC. Encoded protein: CASSLRGAGETNQETQYF.

The chain links TRBV29-1 to TRBJ2-4; TRBD1 matches 11 bases. Germline CDR1 and CDR2: SQVTM and ANQGSEA. Trimming removed 5 bases from V and 6 bases from J; junction bases left unmatched: 3. The CDR3 covers 13 residues. The chain's CDR3 is CSVPGTGGNIQYF. As DNA, the CDR3 is TGCAGCGTTCCCGGGACAGGGGGAAACATTCAGTACTTC.

The rearrangement links TRBV5-1 to TRBJ2-3, with D possibly matching TRBD2 (6 bases). The CDR3 sequence is 16 residues long. Trimming pared 1 base from V and 3 bases from J, leaving 15 bases between. CDR1 SGHRS and CDR2 YFSETQ come from the germline V gene. The CDR3 loop reads CASSLLGRPRTDTQYF. The CDR3 region has the DNA TGCGCCAGCAGCTTGCTCGGGAGACCCCGTACAGATACGCAGTATTTT.

The V and J genes are TRBV12-3 or TRBV12-4 and TRBJ2-7, with D unresolved. This CDR3 has 13 amino acids. V was shortened by 3 bases and J by 5 bases, with 11 bases between the two germline ends. CDR3 residues: CASSFPPGDEQYF. Written as DNA, the CDR3 is TGTGCCAGCAGTTTTCCCCCCGGAGACGAGCAGTACTTC.

The chain uses TRBV7-2 and TRBJ2-7; 10 bases line up with TRBD2. With 4 bases clipped from V and 0 bases from J, the junction kept 6 bases outside the gene matches. Germline V gene sequence: CDR1 SGHTA, CDR2 FQGNSA. The CDR3 has 16 residues. This CDR3 is CASSSDSGGTSYEQYF. The CDR3 DNA sequence: TGTGCCAGCAGCTCAGATAGCGGGGGGACCTCCTACGAGCAGTACTTC.

The V and J genes are TRBV3-1 (or the pseudogene TRBV3-2) and TRBJ2-7, with D possibly being TRBD2 (5 bases). The CDR3 totals 13 residues. Germline assignment: CDR1 LGHDT and CDR2 YNNKEL (reference sequence). The V end was cut by 1 base, the J end by 3 bases, with 7 bases between. CDR3 sequence reads: CASSQGLYYEQYF. Written as DNA, the CDR3 is TGTGCCAGCAGCCAAGGACTATACTACGAGCAGTACTTC.

The CDR3 coding sequence is TGTGCCAGCAGTCGGGGGGACGGGACCTATGGCTACACCTTC. This translates into CASSRGDGTYGYTF. The chain recombines TRBV6-5 with TRBJ1-2; TRBD1 might be the D (5 bases). The CDR3 loop spans 14 amino acids. CDR1 and CDR2 from the germline V gene are MNHEY and SVGAGI. Between the trimmed V and J ends, which lost 5 bases and 4 bases, there was a span of 14 bases.